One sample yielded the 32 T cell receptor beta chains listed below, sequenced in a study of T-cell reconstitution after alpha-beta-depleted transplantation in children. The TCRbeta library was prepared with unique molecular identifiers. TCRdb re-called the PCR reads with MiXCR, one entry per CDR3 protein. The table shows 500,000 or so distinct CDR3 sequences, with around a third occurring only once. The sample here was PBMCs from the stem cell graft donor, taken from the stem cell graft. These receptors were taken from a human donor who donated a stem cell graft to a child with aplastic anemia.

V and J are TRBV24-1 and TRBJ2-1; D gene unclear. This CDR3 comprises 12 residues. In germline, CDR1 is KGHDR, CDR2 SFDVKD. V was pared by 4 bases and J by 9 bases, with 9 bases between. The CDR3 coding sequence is TGTGCCACCAGTGAGCGCTTGGGTGAGCAGTTCTTC. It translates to CATSERLGEQFF.

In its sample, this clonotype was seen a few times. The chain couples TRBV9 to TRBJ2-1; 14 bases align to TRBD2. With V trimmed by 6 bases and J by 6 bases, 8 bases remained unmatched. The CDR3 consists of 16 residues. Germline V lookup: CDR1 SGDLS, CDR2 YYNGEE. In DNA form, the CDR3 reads TGTGCCAGCACCATAGGGACTAGCGGGAGCCTCAATGAGCAGTTCTTC. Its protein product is CASTIGTSGSLNEQFF.

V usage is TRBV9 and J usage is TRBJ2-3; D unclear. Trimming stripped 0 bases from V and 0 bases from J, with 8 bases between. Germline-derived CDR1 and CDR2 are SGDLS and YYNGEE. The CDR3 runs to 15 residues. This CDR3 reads CASSVVSTSTDTQYF. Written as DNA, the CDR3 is TGTGCCAGCAGCGTAGTGAGCACCAGCACAGATACGCAGTATTTT. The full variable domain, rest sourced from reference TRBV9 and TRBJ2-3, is DSGVTQTPKHLITATGQRVTLRCSPRSGDLSVYWYQQSLDQGLQFLIQYYNGEERAKGNILERFSAQQFPDLHSELNLSSLELGDSALYFCASSVVSTSTDTQYFGPGTRLTVL.

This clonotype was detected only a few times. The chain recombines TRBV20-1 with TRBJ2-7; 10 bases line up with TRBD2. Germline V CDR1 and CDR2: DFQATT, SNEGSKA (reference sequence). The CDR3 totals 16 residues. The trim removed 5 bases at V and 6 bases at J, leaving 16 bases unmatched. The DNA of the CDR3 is TGCAGTGCTTCGCGGACTAGCGGTGGCTCAAAGGGCGAGCAGTACTTC. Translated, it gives CSASRTSGGSKGEQYF.

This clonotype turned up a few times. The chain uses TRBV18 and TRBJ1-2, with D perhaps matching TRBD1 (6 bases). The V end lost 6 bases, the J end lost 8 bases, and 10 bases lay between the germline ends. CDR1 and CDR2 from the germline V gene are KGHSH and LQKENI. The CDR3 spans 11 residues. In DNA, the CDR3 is TGTGCCAGCTCGCTACAGGGAGGCTACACCTTC. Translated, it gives CASSLQGGYTF. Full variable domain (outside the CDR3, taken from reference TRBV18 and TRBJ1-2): NAGVMQNPRHLVRRRGQEARLRCSPMKGHSHVYWYRQLPEEGLKFMVYLQKENIIDESGMPKERFSAEFPKEGPSILRIQQVVRGDSAAYFCASSLQGGYTFGSGTRLTVV.

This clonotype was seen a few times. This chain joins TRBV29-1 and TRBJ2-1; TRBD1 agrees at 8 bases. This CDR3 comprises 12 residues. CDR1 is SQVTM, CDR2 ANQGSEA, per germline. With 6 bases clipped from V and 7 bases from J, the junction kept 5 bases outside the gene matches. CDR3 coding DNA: TGCAGCGTCGGACAGGGCGGGAATGAGCAGTTCTTC. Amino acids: CSVGQGGNEQFF.

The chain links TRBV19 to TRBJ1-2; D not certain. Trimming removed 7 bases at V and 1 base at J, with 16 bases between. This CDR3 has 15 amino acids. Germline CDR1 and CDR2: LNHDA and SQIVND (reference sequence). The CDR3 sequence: CASTFDSRFNYGYTF. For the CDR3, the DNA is TGTGCCAGTACCTTTGATAGCCGATTTAACTATGGCTACACCTTC.

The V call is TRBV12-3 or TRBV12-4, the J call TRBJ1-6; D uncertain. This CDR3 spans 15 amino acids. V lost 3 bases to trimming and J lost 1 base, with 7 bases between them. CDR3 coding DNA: TGTGCCAGCAGTTTCAGGAGGTCCTATAATTCACCCCTCCACTTT. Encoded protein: CASSFRRSYNSPLHF.

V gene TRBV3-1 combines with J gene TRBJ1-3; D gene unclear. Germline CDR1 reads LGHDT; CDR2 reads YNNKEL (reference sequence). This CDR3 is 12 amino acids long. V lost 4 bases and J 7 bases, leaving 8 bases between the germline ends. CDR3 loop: CASSPSENTIYF. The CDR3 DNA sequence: TGTGCCAGCAGCCCGTCGGAGAACACCATATATTTT.

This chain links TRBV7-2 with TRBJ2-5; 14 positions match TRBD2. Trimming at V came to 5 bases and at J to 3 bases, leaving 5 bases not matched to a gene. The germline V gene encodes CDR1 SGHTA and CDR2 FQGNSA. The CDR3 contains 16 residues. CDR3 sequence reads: CASSTQGLAGEETQYF. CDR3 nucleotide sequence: TGTGCCAGCAGCACACAGGGACTAGCGGGAGAAGAGACCCAGTACTTC.

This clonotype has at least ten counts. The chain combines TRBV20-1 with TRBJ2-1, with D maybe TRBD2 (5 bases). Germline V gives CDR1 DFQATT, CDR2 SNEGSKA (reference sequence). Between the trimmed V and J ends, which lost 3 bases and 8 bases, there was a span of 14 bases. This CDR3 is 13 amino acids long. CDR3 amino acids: CSASTGRGYEQFF. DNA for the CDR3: TGCAGTGCTAGTACTGGGAGAGGCTATGAGCAGTTCTTC.

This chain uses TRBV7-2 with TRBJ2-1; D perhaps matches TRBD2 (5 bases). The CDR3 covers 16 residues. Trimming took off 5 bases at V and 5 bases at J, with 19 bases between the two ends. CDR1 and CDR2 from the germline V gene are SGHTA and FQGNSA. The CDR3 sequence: CASSPIGALAHNEQFF. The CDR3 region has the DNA TGTGCCAGCAGCCCTATTGGAGCGCTAGCCCACAATGAGCAGTTCTTC.

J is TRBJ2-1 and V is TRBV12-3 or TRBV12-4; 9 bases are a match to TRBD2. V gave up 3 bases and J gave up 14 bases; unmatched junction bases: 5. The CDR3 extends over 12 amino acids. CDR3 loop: CASSFSGGREFF. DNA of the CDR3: TGTGCCAGCAGTTTTAGCGGGGGTAGGGAGTTCTTC.

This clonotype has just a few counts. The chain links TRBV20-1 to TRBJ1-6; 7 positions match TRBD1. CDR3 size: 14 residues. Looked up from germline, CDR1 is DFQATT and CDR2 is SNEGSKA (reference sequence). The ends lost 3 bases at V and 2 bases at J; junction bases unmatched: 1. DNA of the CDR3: TGCAGTGCTAGGGGACAGCCCTATAATTCACCCCTCCACTTT. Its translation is CSARGQPYNSPLHF.

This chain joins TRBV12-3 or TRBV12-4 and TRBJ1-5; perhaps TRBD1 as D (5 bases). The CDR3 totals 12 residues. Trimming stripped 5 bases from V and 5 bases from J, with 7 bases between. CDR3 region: CASSGGDQPQHF. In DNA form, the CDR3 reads TGTGCCAGCAGTGGGGGAGATCAGCCCCAGCATTTT.

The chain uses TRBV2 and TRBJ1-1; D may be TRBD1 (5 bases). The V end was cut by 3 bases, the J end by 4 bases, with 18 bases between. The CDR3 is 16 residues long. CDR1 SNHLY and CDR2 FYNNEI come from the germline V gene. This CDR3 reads CASSDQGLLKGTEAFF. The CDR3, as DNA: TGTGCCAGCAGTGATCAGGGTCTATTAAAGGGCACTGAAGCTTTCTTT.

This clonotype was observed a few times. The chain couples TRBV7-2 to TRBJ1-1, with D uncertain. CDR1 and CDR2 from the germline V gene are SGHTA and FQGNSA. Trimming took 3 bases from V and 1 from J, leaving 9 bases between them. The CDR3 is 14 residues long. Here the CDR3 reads CASSFGLRNTEAFF. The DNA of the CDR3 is TGTGCCAGCAGCTTCGGGCTTCGGAACACTGAAGCTTTCTTT.

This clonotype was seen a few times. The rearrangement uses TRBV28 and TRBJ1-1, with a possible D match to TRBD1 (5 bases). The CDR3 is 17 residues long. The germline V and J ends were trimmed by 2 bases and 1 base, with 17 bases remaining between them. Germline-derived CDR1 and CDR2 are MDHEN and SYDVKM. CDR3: CASSLTWTSGWNTEAFF. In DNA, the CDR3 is TGTGCCAGCAGTTTAACTTGGACTTCAGGGTGGAACACTGAAGCTTTCTTT.

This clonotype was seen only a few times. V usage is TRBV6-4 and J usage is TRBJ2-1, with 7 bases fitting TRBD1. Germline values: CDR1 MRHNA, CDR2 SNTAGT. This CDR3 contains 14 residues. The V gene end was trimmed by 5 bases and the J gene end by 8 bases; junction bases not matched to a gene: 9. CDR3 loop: CASSLGDSHHEQFF. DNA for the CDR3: TGTGCCAGCAGTTTGGGGGACAGTCACCATGAGCAGTTCTTC.

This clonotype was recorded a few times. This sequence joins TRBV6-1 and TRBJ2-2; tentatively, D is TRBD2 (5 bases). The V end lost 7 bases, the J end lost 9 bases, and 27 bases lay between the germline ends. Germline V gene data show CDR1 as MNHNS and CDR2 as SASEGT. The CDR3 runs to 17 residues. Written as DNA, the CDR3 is TGTGCCAGCACCGAAGCGCCCCTGTACAGCGGTACCAGGGAGCTGTTTTTT. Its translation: CASTEAPLYSGTRELFF.

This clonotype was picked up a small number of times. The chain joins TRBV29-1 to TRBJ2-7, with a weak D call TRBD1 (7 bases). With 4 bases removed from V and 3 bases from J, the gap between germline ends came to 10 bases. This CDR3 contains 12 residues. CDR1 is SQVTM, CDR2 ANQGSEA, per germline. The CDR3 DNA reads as TGCAGCGTTGCAGGGGGGAACTACGAGCAGTACTTC. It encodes CSVAGGNYEQYF.

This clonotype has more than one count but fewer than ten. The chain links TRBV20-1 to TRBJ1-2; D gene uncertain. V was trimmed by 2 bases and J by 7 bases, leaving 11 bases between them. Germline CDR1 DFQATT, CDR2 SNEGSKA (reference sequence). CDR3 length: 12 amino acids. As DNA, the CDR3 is TGCAGTGCTAGATACGACCCTGGTGGCTACACCTTC. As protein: CSARYDPGGYTF.

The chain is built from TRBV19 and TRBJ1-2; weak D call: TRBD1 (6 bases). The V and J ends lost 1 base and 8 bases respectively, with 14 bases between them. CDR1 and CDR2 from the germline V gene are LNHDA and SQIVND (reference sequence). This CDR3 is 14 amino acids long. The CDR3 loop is CASSIGPTGNGYTF. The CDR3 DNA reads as TGTGCCAGTAGTATAGGTCCCACAGGGAACGGCTACACCTTC.

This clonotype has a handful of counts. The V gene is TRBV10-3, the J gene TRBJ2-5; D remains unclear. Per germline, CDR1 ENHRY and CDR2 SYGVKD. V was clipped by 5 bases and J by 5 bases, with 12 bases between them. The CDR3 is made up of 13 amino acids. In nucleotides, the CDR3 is TGTGCCATCAGTCTATCACGCATTGAGACCCAGTACTTC. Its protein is CAISLSRIETQYF.

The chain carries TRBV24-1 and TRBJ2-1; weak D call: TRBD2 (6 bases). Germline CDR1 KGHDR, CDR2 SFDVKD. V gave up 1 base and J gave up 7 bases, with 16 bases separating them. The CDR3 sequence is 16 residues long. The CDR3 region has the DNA TGTGCCACCAGTGATTTAAAAGCCCCGGGGGAAAATGAGCAGTTCTTC. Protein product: CATSDLKAPGENEQFF.

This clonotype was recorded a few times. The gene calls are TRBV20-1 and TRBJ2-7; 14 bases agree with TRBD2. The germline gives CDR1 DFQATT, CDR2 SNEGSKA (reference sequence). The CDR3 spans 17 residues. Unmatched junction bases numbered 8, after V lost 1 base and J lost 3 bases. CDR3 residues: CSARVTGTSGSDYEQYF. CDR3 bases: TGCAGTGCTAGAGTGACCGGGACTAGCGGGAGCGACTACGAGCAGTACTTC.

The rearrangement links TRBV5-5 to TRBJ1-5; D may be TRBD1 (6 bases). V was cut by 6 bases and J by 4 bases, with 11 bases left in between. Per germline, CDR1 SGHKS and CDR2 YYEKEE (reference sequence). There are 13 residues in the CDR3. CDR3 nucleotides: TGTGCCAGCACCCAGGGGATTAATCAGCCCCAGCATTTT. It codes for CASTQGINQPQHF. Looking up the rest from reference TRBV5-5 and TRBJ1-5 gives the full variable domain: DAGVTQSPTHLIKTRGQQVTLRCSPISGHKSVSWYQQVLGQGPQFIFQYYEKEERGRGNFPDRFSARQFPNYSSELNVNALLLGDSALYLCASTQGINQPQHFGDGTRLSIL.

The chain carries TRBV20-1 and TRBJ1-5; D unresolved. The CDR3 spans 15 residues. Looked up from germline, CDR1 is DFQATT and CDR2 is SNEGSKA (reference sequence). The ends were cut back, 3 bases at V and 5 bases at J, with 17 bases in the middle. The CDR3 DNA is TGCAGTGCTAGCACGGGTCGAATAAAGGATCAGCCCCAGCATTTT. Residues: CSASTGRIKDQPQHF.

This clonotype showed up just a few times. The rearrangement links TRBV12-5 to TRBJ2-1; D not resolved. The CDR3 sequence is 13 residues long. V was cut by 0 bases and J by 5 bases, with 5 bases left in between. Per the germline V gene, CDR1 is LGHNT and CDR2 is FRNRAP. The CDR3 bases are TGTGCTAGTGGTTTGGTACGGGACAATGAGCAGTTCTTC. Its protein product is CASGLVRDNEQFF.

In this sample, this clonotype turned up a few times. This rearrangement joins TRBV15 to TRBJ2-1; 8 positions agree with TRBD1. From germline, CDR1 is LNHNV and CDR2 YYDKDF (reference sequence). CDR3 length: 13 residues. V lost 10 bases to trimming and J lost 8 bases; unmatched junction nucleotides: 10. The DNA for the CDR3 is TGTGCCAGCACGGACAGGGAGAGCGATGAGCAGTTCTTC. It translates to CASTDRESDEQFF.

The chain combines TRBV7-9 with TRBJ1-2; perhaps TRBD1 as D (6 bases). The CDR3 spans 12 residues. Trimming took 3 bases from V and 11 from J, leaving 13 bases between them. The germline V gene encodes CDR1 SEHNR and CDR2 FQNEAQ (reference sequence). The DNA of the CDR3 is TGTGCCAGCAGCTTTGCGACAGGATATTACACCTTC. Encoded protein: CASSFATGYYTF.

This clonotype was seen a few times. CDR3 amino acids: CSARAIPGEGPLALNEQFF. The CDR3 DNA follows: TGCAGTGCTAGAGCCATCCCCGGGGAGGGGCCACTAGCTCTCAATGAGCAGTTCTTC. The chain uses TRBV20-1 and TRBJ2-1; 7 nucleotides match TRBD2. Germline V gene data show CDR1 as DFQATT and CDR2 as SNEGSKA (reference sequence). J was trimmed by 6 bases and V by 1 base; bases with no gene match: 21. The CDR3 loop spans 19 amino acids.